These 3 T cell receptor beta chains were all obtained from the same sample, sequenced in a study of blood T cell repertoires in COVID-19. Clones were sequenced by immunoSEQ multiplex PCR, and TCRdb holds only the in-frame ones, with some missing. Here the sample spans some 250,000 clones, around 80% being singletons. The sample consisted of peripheral blood. These TCRs come from a man aged 35 to 55 with acute or convalescent COVID-19.

The chain joins TRBV5-1 to TRBJ2-4; D might be TRBD1 (7 bases). The germline V gene encodes CDR1 SGHRS and CDR2 YFSETQ. The CDR3 runs to 14 residues. With 5 bases removed from V and 1 base from J, the gap between germline ends came to 10 bases. DNA of the CDR3: TGCGCCAGCAGTCCAGGGGGGGCCAAAAACATTCAGTACTTC. This translates into CASSPGGAKNIQYF.

The chain employs TRBV9 and TRBJ1-3; possibly TRBD1 for D (5 bases). CDR3 length: 16 amino acids. Germline V CDR1 and CDR2: SGDLS, YYNGEE. V was trimmed by 3 bases and J by 3 bases, leaving 16 bases between them. CDR3 region: CASSALVGRVGNTIYF. CDR3 DNA sequence: TGTGCCAGCAGCGCCCTCGTGGGGCGCGTTGGAAACACCATATATTTT.

The chain has TRBV7-8 and TRBJ2-3; D remains ambiguous. The CDR3 totals 13 residues. Trimming removed 3 bases from V and 5 bases from J, with 9 bases in between. The germline V gene has CDR1 SGHVS and CDR2 FQNEAQ. The CDR3 here is CASSLWAGDTQYF. The CDR3 DNA is TGTGCCAGCAGCTTGTGGGCCGGAGATACGCAGTATTTT.